This T cell receptor (beta chain) was sequenced for a study of T cell changes during pregnancy in multiple sclerosis. TCRdb's table, derived via immunoSEQ multiplex PCR, lists solely in-frame clones and lacks some. The sample lists more than 30,000 clones, 87% occurring once. V lost 0 bases to trimming and J lost 5 bases, with 5 bases between them. The CDR3 is 13 residues long. CDR1 is MNHEY and CDR2 is SMNVEV in the germline V gene (reference sequence). The origin of this receptor is a female donor with multiple sclerosis, enrolled in a pregnancy study. The specimen was CD8+ T cells from peripheral blood mononuclear cells, collected in the first trimester of pregnancy. The chain has TRBV27 and TRBJ1-5; D not resolved. In DNA, the CDR3 is TGTGCCAGCAGTTTATCGGCGGATCAGCCCCAGCATTTT. This encodes CASSLSADQPQHF.